This T cell receptor beta chain appears in the sequencing data of a study of T cells after yellow fever vaccination. Germline V CDR1 and CDR2: SQVTM, ANQGSEA. The CDR3 runs to 14 residues. V lost 3 bases to trimming and J lost 4 bases, with 15 bases between them. This clonotype has a count of ten or more. TCRdb passed the 5' RACE reads through MiXCR, listing each CDR3 protein once. The sample lists fewer than 150,000 distinct CDR3 sequences, about 8% seen once, with roughly 0.73% in the top ten. This TCR derives from a man aged 25-40 years who received the YFV17D yellow fever vaccine. Sequenced material: CD4+ T cells sorted from PBMCs, taken 5 days after the yellow fever booster vaccination. The rearrangement uses TRBV29-1 and TRBJ2-5; D is possibly TRBD2 (5 bases). The CDR3 DNA reads as TGCAGCGTTGAGGTTGGCGGGCTCAGAGAGACCCAGTACTTC. Translated: CSVEVGGLRETQYF.